These T cell receptor beta chains were read from a single sample in a study of OX40 agonist ivuxolimab in advanced cancers. Assay used: immunoSEQ multiplex PCR; TCRdb lists only in-frame clones, some missing. The table lists some 82,000 clones, about 94% of them singletons. Specimen: CD4+ or CD8+ T cells sorted from blood, collected in a trial of the OX40 agonist ivuxolimab. Receptor source: an adult with an advanced solid tumor such as melanoma, head and neck, liver or kidney cancer. CDR3s include the opening cysteine and the closing phenylalanine or tryptophan. The D gene is left open where the match is weak. Expanded clones get a size class; other rows say once, few or many, or leave the size out.

J gene	clone size	D gene	V gene	CDR3 protein	CDR3 DNA
TRBJ2-6	-	TRBD2	TRBV13	CASGGGSSGANVLTF	TGTGCCAGCGGCGGGGGGAGCTCTGGGGCCAACGTCCTGACTTTC
TRBJ1-2	-	-	TRBV4-3	CASSQDHTREYGYTF	TGCGCCAGCAGCCAAGATCACACTAGGGAGTATGGCTACACCTTC
TRBJ1-5	-	-	TRBV5-6	CASSLVGDNQPQHF	TGTGCCAGCAGCTTGGTCGGAGATAATCAGCCCCAGCATTTT
TRBJ2-7	-	-	TRBV6-1	CASWGPPGQYF	TGTGCCAGTTGGGGACCGCCTGGGCAGTACTTC
TRBJ2-1	-	TRBD2	TRBV29-1	CSVGFSGTRRYNEQFF	TGCAGCGTTGGCTTTTCAGGGACTAGGCGATACAATGAGCAGTTCTTC
TRBJ2-1	-	-	TRBV7-9	CASSLVSGAEQFF	TGTGCCAGCAGCTTAGTATCAGGGGCTGAGCAGTTCTTC
TRBJ2-5	-	TRBD2	TRBV6-5	CASSYGSGRRETQYF	TGTGCCAGCAGTTACGGTAGCGGGAGGCGGGAGACCCAGTACTTC
TRBJ2-7	-	TRBD1	TRBV28	CASTRTGGYEQYF	TGTGCCAGCACCCGGACAGGGGGCTACGAGCAGTACTTC
TRBJ2-1	-	-	TRBV25-1	CASSGGISLYNDEQFF	TGTGCCAGCAGTGGGGGGATTTCCCTTTACAACGATGAGCAGTTCTTC
TRBJ2-1	-	-	TRBV7-6	CASSLGGTGRVGEQFF	TGTGCCAGCAGCTTAGGAGGGACTGGGAGAGTGGGGGAGCAGTTCTTC
TRBJ1-2	-	-	TRBV5-5	CASSLESRLTSGYTF	TGTGCCAGCAGCTTGGAGAGCCGCCTAACTAGTGGCTACACCTTC
TRBJ2-7	-	-	TRBV28	CASSLGRNYEQYF	TGTGCCAGCAGTTTAGGCCGTAACTACGAGCAGTACTTC
TRBJ2-7	-	-	TRBV30	CAWSAGTHEQYF	TGTGCCTGGAGTGCGGGGACCCACGAGCAGTACTTC
TRBJ2-4	many	-	TRBV28	CASSLVSRDKNIQYF	TGTGCCAGCAGTTTGGTGAGTCGTGACAAAAACATTCAGTACTTC
TRBJ1-2	-	TRBD1	TRBV25-1	CASSVTGGSYGYTF	TGTGCCAGCAGTGTGACAGGGGGTTCCTATGGCTACACCTTC
TRBJ2-5	-	TRBD1	TRBV7-8	CASSLLQGGGETQYF	TGTGCCAGCAGCTTACTACAGGGGGGAGGAGAGACCCAGTACTTC
TRBJ1-5	-	TRBD1	TRBV27	CASRTGYQPQHF	TGTGCCAGCAGGACAGGGTACCAGCCCCAGCATTTT
TRBJ2-7	-	TRBD1	TRBV5-6	CASSWGTGGPEYF	TGTGCCAGCAGCTGGGGGACAGGGGGACCGGAGTACTTC
TRBJ1-5	-	TRBD1	TRBV27	CASSLVGQGQPQHF	TGTGCCAGCAGTTTGGTCGGACAGGGCCAGCCCCAGCATTTT
TRBJ2-1	once	TRBD1	TRBV4-1	CASSQDSTGGFYNEQFF	TGCGCCAGCAGCCAAGACTCCACAGGGGGCTTCTACAATGAGCAGTTCTTC
TRBJ1-3	-	-	TRBV9	CASSVGVSGNTIYF	TGTGCCAGCAGCGTAGGTGTCTCTGGAAACACCATATATTTT
TRBJ2-7	once	TRBD2	TRBV9	CASSVARLAGTYEQYF	TGTGCCAGCAGCGTAGCTCGGCTAGCGGGGACCTACGAGCAGTACTTC
TRBJ2-3	-	TRBD2	TRBV25-1	CASRGWFGSGRPDTQYF	TGTGCCAGCAGGGGCTGGTTTGGGAGCGGGAGGCCAGATACGCAGTATTTT
TRBJ2-5	once	-	TRBV11-3	CASRKDTIQETQYF	TGTGCCAGCAGGAAGGACACGATCCAAGAGACCCAGTACTTC
TRBJ2-7	-	TRBD1	TRBV29-1	CSVFGTGGNYEQYF	TGCAGCGTTTTTGGGACAGGGGGTAACTACGAGCAGTACTTC
TRBJ2-2	-	TRBD2	TRBV10-1	CASSSPFRLAGGPRTGELFF	TGCGCCAGCAGTTCCCCGTTTCGACTAGCGGGAGGGCCTAGAACCGGGGAGCTGTTTTTT
TRBJ1-2	-	TRBD1	TRBV9	CTSSPGTGGARYGYTF	TGTACCAGCAGCCCTGGGACAGGGGGCGCAAGGTATGGCTACACCTTC
TRBJ2-5	-	TRBD2	TRBV13	CASSSRLAGAGETQYF	TGTGCCAGCAGCTCACGACTAGCGGGGGCGGGCGAGACCCAGTACTTC
TRBJ2-2	-	TRBD1	TRBV29-1	CSVATGVGELFF	TGCAGCGTTGCGACAGGGGTCGGGGAGCTGTTTTTT
TRBJ2-7	-	TRBD1	TRBV4-1	CASSRPGQTYEQYF	TGCGCCAGCAGCCGACCGGGACAGACTTACGAGCAGTACTTC
TRBJ1-5	few	-	TRBV5-1	CASSLAGEQWPQHF	TGCGCCAGCAGCTTGGCTGGGGAGCAATGGCCCCAGCATTTT
TRBJ2-7	-	TRBD2	TRBV5-5	CASSLDVGGSGFGQYF	TGTGCCAGCAGCTTGGATGTTGGCGGGAGCGGATTTGGGCAGTACTTC
TRBJ2-1	-	TRBD1	TRBV27	CASGITGTGGNEQFF	TGTGCCAGCGGTATAACCGGGACAGGAGGAAATGAGCAGTTCTTC
TRBJ1-4	-	-	TRBV27	CASSLARGSEKLFF	TGTGCCAGCAGTTTAGCGAGGGGAAGCGAAAAACTGTTTTTT
TRBJ2-7	-	TRBD2	TRBV28	CASSLGLGSEQYF	TGTGCCAGCAGCCTGGGACTAGGCAGCGAGCAGTACTTC
TRBJ2-2	-	TRBD1	TRBV12-5	CASGLVQGAYTGELFF	TGTGCTAGTGGTTTGGTACAGGGGGCTTACACCGGGGAGCTGTTTTTT
TRBJ2-1	-	-	TRBV7-2	CASRSGLNGEQFF	TGTGCCAGCCGTAGCGGACTTAACGGTGAGCAGTTCTTC
TRBJ1-2	-	-	TRBV28	CASDGWEGGYTF	TGTGCCAGCGACGGCTGGGAGGGTGGCTACACCTTC
TRBJ2-2	-	-	TRBV10-3	CAISESGNTGELFF	TGTGCCATCAGTGAGTCGGGGAACACCGGGGAGCTGTTTTTT
TRBJ2-1	-	TRBD1	TRBV7-9	CASRAGTGGEFF	TGTGCCAGCAGAGCCGGGACAGGGGGGGAGTTCTTC
TRBJ2-4	-	TRBD2	TRBV28	CASSPVGGLIQYF	TGTGCCAGCAGTCCCGTCGGGGGACTAATTCAGTACTTC
TRBJ2-2	-	-	TRBV4-1	CASKGIGELFF	TGCGCCAGCAAAGGGATCGGGGAGCTGTTTTTT
TRBJ1-5	-	-	TRBV4-1	CASSLKGQPQHF	TGCGCCAGCAGCCTCAAAGGTCAGCCCCAGCATTTT
TRBJ2-3	-	TRBD2	TRBV7-7	CASSFSGSTRDTQYF	TGTGCTAGCAGCTTTAGCGGGAGTACTCGGGATACGCAGTATTTT
TRBJ1-5	-	-	TRBV9	CASSAGGPNQPQHF	TGTGCCAGCAGCGCCGGGGGCCCTAATCAGCCCCAGCATTTT
TRBJ2-7	-	-	TRBV5-4	CASSTAGYEQYF	TGTGCCAGCAGCACCGCGGGCTACGAGCAGTACTTC
TRBJ2-1	-	TRBD2	TRBV4-1	CASSQVTSGISNEQFF	TGCGCCAGCAGCCAAGTCACTAGCGGGATTTCCAATGAGCAGTTCTTC
TRBJ1-3	once	-	TRBV28	CASSQGWAYSGNTIYF	TGTGCCAGCAGCCAAGGGTGGGCTTACTCTGGAAACACCATATATTTT
TRBJ2-7	-	-	TRBV27	CASSPGLGYEQYF	TGTGCCAGCAGTCCGGGACTGGGCTACGAGCAGTACTTC
TRBJ2-7	-	-	TRBV4-3	CASSQGAGRYEQYF	TGCGCCAGCAGCCAAGGAGCAGGGCGGTACGAGCAGTACTTC
TRBJ1-2	-	-	TRBV4-3	CASSQDRGAGYGYTF	TGCGCCAGCAGCCAAGATAGGGGCGCGGGCTATGGCTACACCTTC
TRBJ2-3	-	-	TRBV2	CASSFTDTQYF	TGTGCCAGCAGTTTCACAGATACGCAGTATTTT
TRBJ2-7	-	TRBD1	TRBV27	CASSIGTGTFQYF	TGTGCCAGCAGTATTGGGACAGGGACCTTCCAGTACTTC